These T cell receptor beta chains were read from a single sample in a study of T cell responses to AZD1222 COVID-19 vaccine. Profiling relied on immunoSEQ multiplex PCR, and the TCRdb table lists in-frame clones only, not all of them. This table has 85,000 to 120,000 clones, 80% to 95% appearing once. The sequences come from peripheral blood, collected 28 days after the second AZD1222 dose. These receptors came from an adult who received the AZD1222 COVID-19 vaccine. CDR3s include the opening cysteine and the closing phenylalanine or tryptophan. A D gene is named only where the DNA matches it firmly. Clone sizes are given selectively: once, few, many, or a class where the clone is expanded.

d_gene	abundance	j_gene	v_gene	CDR3aa	CDR3nt
-	few	TRBJ2-5	TRBV4-3	CASSQTRGGDQETQYF	TGCGCCAGCAGCCAGACCCGGGGCGGGGACCAAGAGACCCAGTACTTC
-	few	TRBJ1-1	TRBV6-2/TRBV6-3	CASSHPPMNTEAFF	TGTGCCAGCAGCCACCCCCCGATGAACACTGAAGCTTTCTTT
TRBD1	-	TRBJ1-1	TRBV4-3	CASSHTPTGWDTEAFF	TGCGCCAGCAGCCACACCCCGACAGGGTGGGACACTGAAGCTTTCTTT
-	-	TRBJ1-6	TRBV11-2	CASSPRGNSPLHF	TGTGCCAGCAGCCCCAGGGGCAATTCACCCCTCCACTTT
TRBD1	-	TRBJ2-2	TRBV5-6	CASRQGAHAGELFF	TGTGCCAGCAGACAGGGGGCGCACGCCGGGGAGCTGTTTTTT
TRBD2	-	TRBJ2-7	TRBV4-3	CASSPQPKRGDYEQYF	TGCGCCAGCAGCCCCCAGCCGAAGCGGGGAGACTACGAGCAGTACTTC
-	-	TRBJ2-7	TRBV7-6	CASSLVSYEQYF	TGTGCCAGCAGCTTAGTATCCTACGAGCAGTACTTC
-	once	TRBJ1-1	TRBV7-9	CASSLADQNTEAFF	TGTGCCAGCAGCTTAGCGGATCAAAACACTGAAGCTTTCTTT
-	-	TRBJ1-2	TRBV6-5	CASNRDTNGYTF	TGTGCCAGCAATCGGGATACCAACGGCTACACCTTC
-	-	TRBJ1-4	TRBV19	CASSDRFNEKLFF	TGTGCCAGTTCCGACAGGTTCAATGAAAAACTGTTTTTT
TRBD1	-	TRBJ1-2	TRBV6-4	CASSDSGQGAKFSGF	TGTGCCAGCAGTGACTCGGGACAGGGGGCGAAATTCTCCGGATTC
-	-	TRBJ2-3	TRBV7-8	CASSAVGQKKVDTQYF	TGTGCCAGCAGCGCAGTCGGTCAGAAGAAAGTGGATACGCAGTATTTT
-	-	TRBJ2-3	TRBV12-3/TRBV12-4	CASSIQGGHTQYF	TGTGCCAGCAGTATTCAAGGGGGGCATACGCAGTATTTT
-	-	TRBJ1-1	TRBV27	CASSLSTGGFEAFF	TGTGCCAGCAGTTTATCTACAGGCGGCTTTGAAGCTTTCTTT
-	-	TRBJ1-3	TRBV6-5	CASSYSWGHTIYF	TGTGCCAGCAGTTACTCGTGGGGCCACACCATATATTTT
TRBD2	-	TRBJ2-1	TRBV5-4	CASSLGSGAYYNEQFF	TGTGCCAGCAGCTTGGGGAGCGGGGCCTATTACAATGAGCAGTTCTTC
-	once	TRBJ1-2	TRBV14	CASSILGYGYTF	-
-	-	TRBJ1-1	TRBV11-3	CASSLDAGGTEAFF	TGTGCCAGCAGCTTAGATGCCGGGGGCACTGAAGCTTTCTTT
-	few	TRBJ1-4	TRBV6-5	CASSLGVKEKLFF	TGTGCCAGCAGTTTAGGTGTTAAGGAAAAACTGTTTTTT
-	-	TRBJ1-5	TRBV11-2	CASSFGGGGPQPQHF	TGTGCCAGCAGCTTTGGGGGTGGAGGGCCTCAGCCCCAGCATTTT
-	-	TRBJ1-5	TRBV7-8	CASSTYTGQPQHF	TGTGCCAGCAGCACTTATACAGGACAGCCCCAGCATTTT
TRBD1	-	TRBJ1-6	TRBV2	CASSLQGALNSPLHF	TGTGCCAGCAGTCTACAGGGGGCCCTTAATTCACCCCTCCACTTT
-	once	TRBJ2-3	TRBV5-6	CASSFPSGRTDTQYF	TGTGCCAGCAGCTTCCCCAGCGGACGCACAGATACGCAGTATTTT
-	-	TRBJ2-1	TRBV2	CASSEIVSGEQFF	TGTGCCAGCAGTGAAATTGTGTCCGGTGAGCAGTTCTTC
-	-	TRBJ1-2	TRBV6-2/TRBV6-3	CASSLQGRDYGYTF	TGTGCCAGCAGTCTTCAGGGGAGAGACTATGGCTACACCTTC
-	-	TRBJ2-2	TRBV29-1	CSVKGPNTGELFF	TGCAGCGTCAAGGGACCGAACACCGGGGAGCTGTTTTTT
-	-	TRBJ2-3	TRBV10-3	CAISEDTDTQYF	TGTGCCATCAGTGAGGATACAGATACGCAGTATTTT
-	-	TRBJ2-2	TRBV12-5	CASGTTGWAGELFF	TGTGCTAGTGGTACAACAGGGTGGGCCGGGGAGCTGTTTTTT
-	-	TRBJ2-3	TRBV14	CASSPSRDTQYF	TGTGCCAGCAGCCCCTCCCGAGATACGCAGTATTTT
-	-	TRBJ1-5	TRBV3-1/TRBV3-2	CASSQGSSQPQHF	TGTGCCAGCAGTCAGGGTTCAAGTCAGCCCCAGCATTTT
-	-	TRBJ2-5	TRBV5-1	CASSLSVGGETQYF	TGCGCCAGCAGCTTGTCGGTCGGGGGAGAGACCCAGTACTTC
-	-	TRBJ1-6	TRBV2	CASRVSRFLNSPLHF	TGTGCCAGCAGGGTTTCCCGGTTCCTGAATTCACCCCTCCACTTT
-	-	TRBJ1-1	TRBV11-3	CASSFATNTEAFF	TGTGCCAGCAGCTTTGCTACGAACACTGAAGCTTTCTTT
-	once	TRBJ1-5	TRBV3-1/TRBV3-2	CASSYGTHSNQPQHF	TGTGCCAGCAGCTACGGGACACATAGCAATCAGCCCCAGCATTTT
-	once	TRBJ2-3	TRBV7-2	CASSETGYTQYF	TGTGCCAGCAGCGAGACCGGGTATACGCAGTATTTT
TRBD2	-	TRBJ2-5	TRBV5-1	CASSLGGTSGGLETQYF	TGCGCCAGCAGCTTGGGCGGGACTAGCGGGGGGCTGGAGACCCAGTACTTC
TRBD1	-	TRBJ2-1	TRBV19	CASSPSRDRGPNEQFF	TGTGCCAGTAGTCCGTCCCGGGACAGGGGCCCCAATGAGCAGTTCTTC
-	-	TRBJ2-7	TRBV10-3	CAIQSGTPPSEQYF	TGTGCCATCCAATCCGGGACACCCCCCTCCGAGCAGTACTTC
TRBD1	-	TRBJ1-1	TRBV7-9	CASSNRGPTTNAEAFF	TGTGCCAGCAGTAACAGGGGCCCCACCACTAACGCTGAAGCTTTCTTT
-	-	TRBJ2-7	TRBV18	CASSRDVNYEQYF	TGTGCCAGCTCCCGGGACGTCAACTACGAGCAGTACTTC
-	-	TRBJ1-6	TRBV9	CASSLDRDNSPLHF	TGTGCCAGCAGCTTAGACCGGGATAATTCACCCCTCCACTTT
TRBD2	-	TRBJ2-1	TRBV7-9	CASSLGTSASYNEQFF	TGTGCCAGCAGCTTAGGGACTAGCGCCTCCTACAATGAGCAGTTCTTC
-	-	TRBJ1-4	TRBV5-8	CASSSTGIEKLFF	TGTGCCAGCAGCTCTACAGGGATTGAAAAACTGTTTTTT
-	-	TRBJ2-7	TRBV12-3/TRBV12-4	CASGSTYEQYF	TGTGCCAGCGGGTCAACCTACGAGCAGTACTTC
-	-	TRBJ2-3	TRBV15	CATSRGGRRLTSTDTQYF	TGTGCCACCAGCAGGGGGGGTAGGAGGCTAACTAGCACAGATACGCAGTATTTT
-	few	TRBJ2-1	TRBV6-5	CASSYLGAPYNEQFF	TGTGCCAGCAGTTACCTGGGGGCGCCGTACAATGAGCAGTTCTTC
TRBD1	-	TRBJ2-3	TRBV2	CASSPQGAGPDTQYF	TGTGCCAGCAGTCCACAGGGGGCCGGGCCAGATACGCAGTATTTT
-	-	TRBJ1-5	TRBV7-2	CASSRASFQPQHF	TGTGCCAGCAGCCGGGCGTCTTTTCAGCCCCAGCATTTT
-	once	TRBJ2-2	TRBV5-5	CASATHTGELFF	TGTGCCAGCGCGACCCACACCGGGGAGCTGTTTTTT
-	-	TRBJ2-7	TRBV10-1	CASTVRDSYEQYF	TGCGCCAGCACCGTCAGAGACTCCTACGAGCAGTACTTC
-	-	TRBJ2-1	TRBV7-3	CASSLTLEGISEQFF	TGTGCCAGCAGCTTAACACTGGAAGGGATATCTGAGCAGTTCTTC
-	-	TRBJ1-1	TRBV7-2	CASSPQSGTGFSEAFF	TGTGCCAGCAGCCCCCAATCCGGGACCGGGTTTTCTGAAGCTTTCTTT
TRBD1	few	TRBJ1-5	TRBV6-2/TRBV6-3	CASSWRQGGHQPQHF	TGTGCCAGCAGTTGGCGACAGGGTGGCCATCAGCCCCAGCATTTT